This TCR beta chain was found in a study of cytomegalovirus exposure and HLA in healthy donors. Points from the study as a whole: An analysis that was carried out later associated 17,000 or so TCR beta sequences with HLA alleles at 0.05 false discovery rate.

The PCR was carried out with 60 Vbeta primers and 13 Jbeta primers. Sequenced by immunoSEQ multiplex PCR; TCRdb stores in-frame clones only, minus some. The sample holds 100,000 to 120,000 clones, 70% to 85% seen once. The CDR3 contains 14 residues. With 5 bases clipped from V and 4 bases from J, the junction kept 7 bases outside the gene matches. Germline assignment: CDR1 MDHEN and CDR2 SYDVKM. As for this clone: As yet, its antigen is unknown.

The rearrangement links TRBV28 to TRBJ1-1, with 7 bases matching TRBD1. This receptor was taken from a woman between 18 and 30 years old in good health and CMV-seronegative. The sample was PBMCs. CDR3 protein: CASSLLTGFTEAFF. The CDR3 DNA sequence: TGTGCCAGCAGTCTTTTGACAGGGTTCACTGAAGCTTTCTTT.